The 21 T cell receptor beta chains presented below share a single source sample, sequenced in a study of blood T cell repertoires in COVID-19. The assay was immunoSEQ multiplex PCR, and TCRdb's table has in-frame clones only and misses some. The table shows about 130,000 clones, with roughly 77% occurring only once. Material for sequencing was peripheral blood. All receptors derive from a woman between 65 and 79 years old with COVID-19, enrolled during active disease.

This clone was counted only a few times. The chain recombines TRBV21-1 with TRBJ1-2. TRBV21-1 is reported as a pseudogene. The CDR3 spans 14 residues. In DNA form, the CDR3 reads TGTGCCAGCAGCACTTCGAAGGGGGAGGGCGGCTACACCTTC. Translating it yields CASSTSKGEGGYTF.

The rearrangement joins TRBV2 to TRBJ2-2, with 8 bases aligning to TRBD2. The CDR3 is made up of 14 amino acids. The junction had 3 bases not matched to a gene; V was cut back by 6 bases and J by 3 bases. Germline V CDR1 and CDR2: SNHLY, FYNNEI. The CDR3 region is CASRGLGDTGELFF. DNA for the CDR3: TGTGCCAGCAGGGGACTAGGGGACACCGGGGAGCTGTTTTTT.

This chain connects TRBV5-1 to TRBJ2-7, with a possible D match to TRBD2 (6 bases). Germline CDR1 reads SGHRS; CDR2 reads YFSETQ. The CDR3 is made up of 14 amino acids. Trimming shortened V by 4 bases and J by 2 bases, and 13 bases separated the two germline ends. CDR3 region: CASSGLGLPYEQYF. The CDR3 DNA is TGCGCCAGCAGCGGACTGGGACTTCCCTACGAGCAGTACTTC.

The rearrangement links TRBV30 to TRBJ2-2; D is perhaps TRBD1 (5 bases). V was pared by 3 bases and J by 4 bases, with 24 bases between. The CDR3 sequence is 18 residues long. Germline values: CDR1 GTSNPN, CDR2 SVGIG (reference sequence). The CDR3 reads CAWSPAWGGARSTGELFF. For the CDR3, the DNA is TGTGCCTGGAGCCCTGCATGGGGTGGGGCGAGGAGCACCGGGGAGCTGTTTTTT.

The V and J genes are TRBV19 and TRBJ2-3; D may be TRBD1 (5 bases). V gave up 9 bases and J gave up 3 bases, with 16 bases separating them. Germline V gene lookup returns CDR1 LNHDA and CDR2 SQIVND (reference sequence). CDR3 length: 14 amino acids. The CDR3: CASQPWKGTDTQYF. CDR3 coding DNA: TGTGCCAGCCAGCCTTGGAAGGGGACAGATACGCAGTATTTT.

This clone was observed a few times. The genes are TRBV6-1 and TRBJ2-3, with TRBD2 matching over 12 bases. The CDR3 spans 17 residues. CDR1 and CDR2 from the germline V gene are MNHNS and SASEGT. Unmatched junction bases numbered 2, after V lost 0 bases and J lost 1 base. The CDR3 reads CASSEAGLAGGTDTQYF. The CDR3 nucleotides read TGTGCCAGCAGTGAAGCGGGACTAGCGGGTGGCACAGATACGCAGTATTTT.

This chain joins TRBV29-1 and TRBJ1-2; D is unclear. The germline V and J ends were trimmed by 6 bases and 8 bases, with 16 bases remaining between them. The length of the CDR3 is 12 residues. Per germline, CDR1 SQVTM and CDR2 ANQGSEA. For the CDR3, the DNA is TGCAGCGTCTGGACGGGAGAAGGGGGCTACACCTTC. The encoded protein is CSVWTGEGGYTF.

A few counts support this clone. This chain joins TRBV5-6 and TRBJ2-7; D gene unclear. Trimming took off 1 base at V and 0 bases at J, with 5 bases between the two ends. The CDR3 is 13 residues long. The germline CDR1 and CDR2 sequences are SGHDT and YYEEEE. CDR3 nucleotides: TGTGCCAGCAGCTTGCGAGCCTCCTACGAGCAGTACTTC. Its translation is CASSLRASYEQYF.

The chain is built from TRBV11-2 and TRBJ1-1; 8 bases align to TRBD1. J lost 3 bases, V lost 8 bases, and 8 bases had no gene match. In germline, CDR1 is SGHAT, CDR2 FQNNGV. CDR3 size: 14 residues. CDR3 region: CASHRQGLDTEAFF. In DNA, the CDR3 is TGTGCCAGCCACCGACAGGGGTTAGACACTGAAGCTTTCTTT.

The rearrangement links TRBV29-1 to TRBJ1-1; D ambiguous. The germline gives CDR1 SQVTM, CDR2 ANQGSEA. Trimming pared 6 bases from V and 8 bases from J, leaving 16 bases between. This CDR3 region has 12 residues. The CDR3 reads CSVATRGLEAFF. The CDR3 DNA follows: TGCAGCGTCGCCACCCGAGGGCTCGAAGCTTTCTTT.

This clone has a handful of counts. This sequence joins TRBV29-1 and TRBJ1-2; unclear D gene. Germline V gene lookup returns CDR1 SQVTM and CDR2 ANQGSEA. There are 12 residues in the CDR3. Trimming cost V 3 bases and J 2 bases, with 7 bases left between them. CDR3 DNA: TGCAGCGTTGATGAGGTCAACTATGGCTACACCTTC. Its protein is CSVDEVNYGYTF.

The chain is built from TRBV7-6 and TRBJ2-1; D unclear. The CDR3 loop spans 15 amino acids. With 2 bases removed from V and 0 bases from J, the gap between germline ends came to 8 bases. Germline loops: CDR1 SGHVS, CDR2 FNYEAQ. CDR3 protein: CASSLYESSYNEQFF. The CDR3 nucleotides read TGTGCCAGCAGCTTATACGAGAGCTCCTACAATGAGCAGTTCTTC.

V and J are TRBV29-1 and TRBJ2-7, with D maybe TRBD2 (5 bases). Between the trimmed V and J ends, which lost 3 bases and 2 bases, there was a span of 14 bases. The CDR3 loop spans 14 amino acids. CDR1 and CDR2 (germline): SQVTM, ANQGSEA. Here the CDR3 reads CSVDGRPGTYEQYF. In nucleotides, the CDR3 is TGCAGCGTTGACGGACGGCCCGGGACCTACGAGCAGTACTTC.

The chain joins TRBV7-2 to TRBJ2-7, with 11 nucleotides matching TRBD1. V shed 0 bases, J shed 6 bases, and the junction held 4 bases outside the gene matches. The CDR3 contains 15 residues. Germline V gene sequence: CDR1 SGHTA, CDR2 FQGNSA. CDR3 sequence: CASSLAGTGGTEQYF. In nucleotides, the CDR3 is TGTGCCAGCAGCTTAGCTGGGACAGGGGGTACCGAGCAGTACTTC.

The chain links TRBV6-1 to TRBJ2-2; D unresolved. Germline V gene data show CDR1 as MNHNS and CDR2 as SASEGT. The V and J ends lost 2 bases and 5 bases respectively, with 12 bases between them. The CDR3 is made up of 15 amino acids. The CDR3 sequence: CASSENWAFTGELFF. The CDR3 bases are TGTGCCAGCAGTGAAAATTGGGCGTTTACCGGGGAGCTGTTTTTT.

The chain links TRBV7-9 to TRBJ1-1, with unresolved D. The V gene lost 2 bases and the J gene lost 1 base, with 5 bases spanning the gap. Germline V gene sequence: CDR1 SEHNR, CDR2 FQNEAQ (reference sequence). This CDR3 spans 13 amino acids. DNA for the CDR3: TGTGCCAGCAGCTTAACGGGGAACACTGAAGCTTTCTTT. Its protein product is CASSLTGNTEAFF.

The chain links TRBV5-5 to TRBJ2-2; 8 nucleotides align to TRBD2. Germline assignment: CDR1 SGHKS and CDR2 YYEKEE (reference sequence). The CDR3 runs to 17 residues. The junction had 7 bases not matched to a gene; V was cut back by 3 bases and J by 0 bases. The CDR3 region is CASSSLAGTANTGELFF. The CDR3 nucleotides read TGTGCCAGCAGCTCCTTAGCGGGGACCGCGAACACCGGGGAGCTGTTTTTT.

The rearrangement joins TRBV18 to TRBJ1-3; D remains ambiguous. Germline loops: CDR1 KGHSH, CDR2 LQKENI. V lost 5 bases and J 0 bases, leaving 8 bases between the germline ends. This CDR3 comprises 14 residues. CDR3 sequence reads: CASSGPRSGNTIYF. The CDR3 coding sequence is TGTGCCAGCTCAGGTCCGCGCTCTGGAAACACCATATATTTT.

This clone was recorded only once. As DNA, the CDR3 is TGTGCCAGCTCACCAGGGCCGAACACTGAAGCTTTCTTT. Its translation is CASSPGPNTEAFF. This chain links TRBV18 with TRBJ1-1, with D unclear. Germline V gene data show CDR1 as KGHSH and CDR2 as LQKENI. The CDR3 covers 13 residues. The germline V and J ends were trimmed by 2 bases and 1 base, with 5 bases remaining between them. The whole variable domain, remainder taken from reference TRBV18 and TRBJ1-1, is NAGVMQNPRHLVRRRGQEARLRCSPMKGHSHVYWYRQLPEEGLKFMVYLQKENIIDESGMPKERFSAEFPKEGPSILRIQQVVRGDSAAYFCASSPGPNTEAFFGQGTRLTVV.

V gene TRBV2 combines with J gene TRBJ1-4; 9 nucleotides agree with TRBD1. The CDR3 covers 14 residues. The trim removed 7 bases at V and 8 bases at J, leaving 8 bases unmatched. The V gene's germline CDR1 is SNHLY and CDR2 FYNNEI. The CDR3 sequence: CASNTGTGKEKLFF. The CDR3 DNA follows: TGTGCCAGCAATACCGGGACAGGGAAAGAAAAACTGTTTTTT.

The CDR3 region has the DNA TGTGCCAGCAGCTCCAGTTCGAACACTGAAGCTTTCTTT. Amino acid sequence: CASSSSSNTEAFF. The rearrangement uses TRBV5-5 and TRBJ1-1, with D unclear. CDR3 length: 13 amino acids. Germline V gene lookup returns CDR1 SGHKS and CDR2 YYEKEE (reference sequence). Trimming removed 3 bases at V and 1 base at J, with 7 bases between.